The rows below give T cell receptor beta chains drawn from one sample of a study of OX40 agonist ivuxolimab in advanced cancers. Repertoires were generated with immunoSEQ multiplex PCR, while TCRdb's copy carries only in-frame clones and drops some. The sample carries 20,000 to 25,000 clones, about 83% recorded once. Sequenced here: CD4+ or CD8+ T cells sorted from blood, sampled in a trial of the OX40 agonist ivuxolimab. The receptors shown here come from an adult with an advanced solid tumor such as melanoma, head and neck, liver or kidney cancer. CDR3s include the opening cysteine and the closing phenylalanine or tryptophan. Each record gives: J gene, V gene, clone size, CDR3 length, D gene, CDR3 protein, CDR3 DNA. A D gene is named only where the DNA matches it firmly. Clone size appears in some rows only: once, few, many, or a class for an expanded clone.

TRBJ2-2	TRBV28	.	16	TRBD1	CASSRDRGPKAGELFF	TGTGCCAGCAGTCGGGACAGGGGGCCAAAGGCCGGGGAGCTGTTTTTT
TRBJ2-1	TRBV19	.	16	TRBD1	CASSIGGTGAYNEQFF	TGTGCCAGTAGTATAGGGGGGACAGGGGCGTACAATGAGCAGTTCTTC
TRBJ2-7	TRBV20-1	.	10	.	CSARLGKQYF	TGCAGTGCTAGACTGGGTAAGCAGTACTTC
TRBJ2-3	TRBV9	once	14	.	CASSAPSNPDTQYF	TGTGCCAGCAGCGCCCCAAGCAATCCAGATACGCAGTATTTT
TRBJ1-3	TRBV11-2	.	16	.	CASSVGGWTPGNTIYF	TGTGCCAGCAGCGTGGGTGGTTGGACTCCAGGAAACACCATATATTTT
TRBJ2-3	TRBV29-1	.	16	TRBD2	CSVGSPGLAGGDTQYF	TGCAGCGTTGGGTCCCCTGGACTAGCGGGGGGGGATACGCAGTATTTT
TRBJ1-1	TRBV10-2	.	12	.	CASTPDIVEAFF	TGCGCCAGCACCCCGGATATAGTTGAAGCTTTCTTT
TRBJ2-7	TRBV14	.	15	.	CASSPRTVSPYEQYF	TGTGCCAGCAGCCCGCGGACAGTCTCCCCCTACGAGCAGTACTTC
TRBJ2-1	TRBV2	once	15	TRBD1	CASKPGQGFYNEQFF	TGTGCCAGCAAACCGGGACAGGGTTTCTACAATGAGCAGTTCTTC
TRBJ1-1	TRBV19	.	11	.	CASSMGTEAFF	TGTGCCAGTAGTATGGGGACTGAAGCTTTCTTT
TRBJ1-2	TRBV4-1	.	15	.	CASSQGGSANYGYTF	TGCGCCAGCAGCCAAGGGGGGTCAGCTAACTATGGCTACACCTTC
TRBJ2-5	TRBV6-5	.	15	.	CASSTSARGGETQYF	.
TRBJ2-3	TRBV5-1	.	15	.	CASSLTGERGDTQYF	TGCGCCAGCAGCTTAACGGGGGAGAGGGGAGATACGCAGTATTTT
TRBJ2-3	TRBV5-1	few	16	.	CASSSDVRISTDTQYF	TGCGCCAGCAGCTCCGACGTCCGGATTAGCACAGATACGCAGTATTTT
TRBJ1-2	TRBV28	.	13	.	CASSTDGDYGYTF	TGTGCCAGCAGTACCGACGGCGACTATGGCTACACCTTC
TRBJ2-5	TRBV27	.	15	.	CASSLRAGAPQTQYF	TGTGCCAGCAGTTTAAGGGCGGGGGCCCCACAGACCCAGTACTTC
TRBJ1-1	TRBV19	few	13	.	CASSIGGTYEAFF	TGTGCCAGTAGTATAGGGGGCACATACGAAGCTTTCTTT
TRBJ1-2	TRBV19	.	15	.	CASSNRQELNYGYTF	TGTGCCAGTAGTAATAGACAGGAACTTAACTATGGCTACACCTTC
TRBJ1-5	TRBV28	few	13	.	CASSGAGAQPQHF	TGTGCCAGCAGTGGGGCGGGGGCTCAGCCCCAGCATTTT
TRBJ2-1	TRBV7-7	.	15	.	CASSPTLISYNEQFF	TGTGCTAGCAGCCCGACACTAATCTCCTACAATGAGCAGTTCTTC
TRBJ2-3	TRBV7-3	.	15	TRBD2	CASSSGLAGSDTQYF	TGTGCCAGCAGCTCAGGACTAGCGGGGTCAGATACGCAGTATTTT
TRBJ1-4	TRBV28	.	14	.	CASRTPGGLEKLFF	TGTGCCAGCAGGACACCCGGGGGGTTAGAAAAACTGTTTTTT
TRBJ2-7	TRBV19	.	14	.	CASSQTGGIYEQYF	TGTGCCAGTAGCCAGACAGGCGGGATCTACGAGCAGTACTTC
TRBJ1-6	TRBV13	.	16	.	CASRPTPGRLNSPLHF	TGTGCCAGCAGACCTACTCCCGGACGGCTAAATTCACCCCTCCACTTT
TRBJ2-7	TRBV20-1	medium-sized	11	TRBD1	CSAGDRYEQYF	TGCAGTGCTGGGGACAGGTACGAGCAGTACTTC
TRBJ1-1	TRBV28	once	15	TRBD1	CASKLGTARGTEAFF	TGTGCCAGCAAATTGGGGACAGCAAGGGGAACTGAAGCTTTCTTT
TRBJ1-2	TRBV29-1	once	11	.	CSVRVNYGYTF	TGCAGCGTTCGGGTTAACTATGGCTACACCTTC
TRBJ2-1	TRBV18	.	15	.	CASSPPDSSYNEQFF	TGTGCCAGCTCACCGCCGGACAGCTCCTACAATGAGCAGTTCTTC
TRBJ1-2	TRBV5-4	.	14	.	CASSSELVDYGYTF	TGTGCCAGCAGCTCGGAGCTTGTCGACTATGGCTACACCTTC